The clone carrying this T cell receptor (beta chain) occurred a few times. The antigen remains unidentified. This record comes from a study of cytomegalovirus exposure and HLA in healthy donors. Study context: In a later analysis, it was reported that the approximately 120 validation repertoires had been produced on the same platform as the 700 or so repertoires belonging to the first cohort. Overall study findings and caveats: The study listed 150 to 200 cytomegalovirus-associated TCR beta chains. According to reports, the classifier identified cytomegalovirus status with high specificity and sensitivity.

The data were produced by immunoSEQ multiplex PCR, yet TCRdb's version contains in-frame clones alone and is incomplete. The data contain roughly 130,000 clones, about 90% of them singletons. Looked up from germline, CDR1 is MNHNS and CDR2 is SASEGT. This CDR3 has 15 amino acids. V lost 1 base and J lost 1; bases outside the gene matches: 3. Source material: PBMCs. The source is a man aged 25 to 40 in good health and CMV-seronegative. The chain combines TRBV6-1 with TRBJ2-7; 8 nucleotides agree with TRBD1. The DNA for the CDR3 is TGTGCCAGCAGTGAAGGCTGGACAGGGTCCTACGAGCAGTACTTC. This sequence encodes CASSEGWTGSYEQYF.